A selection of T cell receptor beta chains follows, all from one sample in a study of cytomegalovirus exposure and HLA in healthy donors. Profiled with immunoSEQ multiplex PCR; TCRdb holds only in-frame clones, not every one. The sample consists of 70,000 to 95,000 clones, 60% to 85% of them appearing once. Sequencing was done on a sample of PBMCs. These receptors all stem from a male donor in good health and CMV-seronegative. Each CDR3 is given with its conserved first and last residue. D genes are given only for firm matches. Some rows mark clone size as missing; the rest say once, few, many or name a class of expanded clone.

clone_size	j_call	v_call	d_call	cdr3_aa	cdr3_nt
NA	TRBJ1-4	TRBV18	TRBD1	CASSPQGATNEKLFF	TGTGCCAGCTCACCTCAGGGGGCAACTAATGAAAAACTGTTTTTT
NA	TRBJ2-7	TRBV28	TRBD1	CASRTGTGIYEQYF	TGTGCCAGCAGAACCGGGACAGGGATATACGAGCAGTACTTC
NA	TRBJ2-1	TRBV7-2	TRBD2	CASSLEGSGSDEQFF	TGTGCCAGCAGCTTAGAAGGTAGCGGGAGCGATGAGCAGTTCTTC
NA	TRBJ1-5	TRBV30	TRBD1	CAWNFGTALGQPQNF	TGTGCCTGGAATTTCGGGACAGCCCTGGGTCAGCCCCAGAATTTT
NA	TRBJ2-1	TRBV7-9	NA	CASSLVGTYNEQFF	TGTGCCAGCAGCCTAGTCGGGACCTACAATGAGCAGTTCTTC
few	TRBJ2-3	TRBV9	NA	CASSVNPGGVDTQYF	TGTGCCAGCAGCGTAAACCCGGGGGGCGTGGATACGCAGTATTTT
NA	TRBJ2-7	TRBV30	NA	CAGSGLTYEQYF	TGTGCCGGAAGCGGATTGACCTACGAGCAGTACTTC
few	TRBJ2-1	TRBV2	TRBD1	CASTRDSMTAPHNEQFF	TGTGCCAGCACCAGGGACAGCATGACCGCGCCCCACAATGAGCAGTTCTTC
NA	TRBJ2-1	TRBV28	NA	CASRTGLRNEQFF	TGTGCCAGCAGAACGGGACTTCGGAATGAGCAGTTCTTC
few	TRBJ1-2	TRBV28	TRBD1	CASSPGTANYGYTF	TGTGCCAGCAGCCCCGGGACAGCAAACTATGGCTACACCTTC
NA	TRBJ1-2	TRBV27	NA	CASRGPRDYGYTF	TGTGCCAGCCGCGGGCCCCGGGACTATGGCTACACCTTC
NA	TRBJ1-4	TRBV7-2	NA	CASSLQPGAHSEKLFF	TGTGCCAGCAGCCTCCAGCCAGGGGCGCACAGTGAAAAACTGTTTTTT